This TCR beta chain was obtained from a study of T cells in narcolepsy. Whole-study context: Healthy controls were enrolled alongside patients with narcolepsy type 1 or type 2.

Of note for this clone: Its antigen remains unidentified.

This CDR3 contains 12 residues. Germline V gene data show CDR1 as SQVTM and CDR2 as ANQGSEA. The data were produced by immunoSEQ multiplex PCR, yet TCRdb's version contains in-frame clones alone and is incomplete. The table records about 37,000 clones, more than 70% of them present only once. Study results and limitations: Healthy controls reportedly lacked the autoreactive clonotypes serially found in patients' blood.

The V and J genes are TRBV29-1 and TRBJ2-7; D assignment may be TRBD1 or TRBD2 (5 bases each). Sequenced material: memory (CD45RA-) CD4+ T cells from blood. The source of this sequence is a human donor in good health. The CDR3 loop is CSGGAASYEQYF. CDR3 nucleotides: TGCAGTGGGGGAGCCGCCAGCTACGAGCAGTACTTC.